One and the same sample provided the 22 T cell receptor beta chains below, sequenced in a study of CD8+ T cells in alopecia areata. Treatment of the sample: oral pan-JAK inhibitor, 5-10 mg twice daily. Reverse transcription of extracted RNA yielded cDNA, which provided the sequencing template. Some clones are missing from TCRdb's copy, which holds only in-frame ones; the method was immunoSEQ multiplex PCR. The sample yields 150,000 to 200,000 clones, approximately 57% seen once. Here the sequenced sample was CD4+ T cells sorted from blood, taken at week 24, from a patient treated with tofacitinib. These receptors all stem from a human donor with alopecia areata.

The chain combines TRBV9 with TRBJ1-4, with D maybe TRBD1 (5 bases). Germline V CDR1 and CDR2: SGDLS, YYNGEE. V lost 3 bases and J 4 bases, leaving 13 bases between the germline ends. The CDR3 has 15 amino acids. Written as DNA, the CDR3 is TGTGCCAGCAGCGACCGACAGACCGATAATGAAAAACTGTTTTTT. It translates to CASSDRQTDNEKLFF.

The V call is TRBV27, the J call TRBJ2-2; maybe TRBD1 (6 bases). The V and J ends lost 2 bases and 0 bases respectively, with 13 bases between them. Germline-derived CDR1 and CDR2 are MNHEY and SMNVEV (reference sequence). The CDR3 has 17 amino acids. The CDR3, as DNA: TGTGCCAGCAGTTTAGTGGGCAGGGGAACGAACACCGGGGAGCTGTTTTTT. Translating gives CASSLVGRGTNTGELFF.

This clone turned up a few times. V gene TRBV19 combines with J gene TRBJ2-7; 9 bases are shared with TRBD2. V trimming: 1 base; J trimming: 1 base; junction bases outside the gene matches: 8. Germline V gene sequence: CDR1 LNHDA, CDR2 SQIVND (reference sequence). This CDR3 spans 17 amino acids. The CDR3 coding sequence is TGTGCCAGTAGTATAGGAGCGGGGGGACCGCCTTCCTACGAGCAGTACTTC. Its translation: CASSIGAGGPPSYEQYF.

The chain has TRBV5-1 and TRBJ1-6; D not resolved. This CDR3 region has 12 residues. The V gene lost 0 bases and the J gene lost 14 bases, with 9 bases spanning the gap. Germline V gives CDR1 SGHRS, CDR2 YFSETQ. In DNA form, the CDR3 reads TGCGCCAGCAGCTTGGGAGGTGCGGCCCTCCACTTT. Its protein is CASSLGGAALHF.

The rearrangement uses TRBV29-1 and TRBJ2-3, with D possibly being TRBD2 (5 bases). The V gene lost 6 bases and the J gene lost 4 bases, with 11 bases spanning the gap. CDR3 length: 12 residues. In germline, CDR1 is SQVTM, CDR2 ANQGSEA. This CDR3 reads CSVGEPADTQYF. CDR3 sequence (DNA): TGCAGCGTGGGAGAGCCGGCAGATACGCAGTATTTT.

The CDR3: CASSVSTGRDTEAFF. In nucleotides, the CDR3 is TGTGCCAGCAGCGTATCCACAGGGAGGGACACTGAAGCTTTCTTT. The chain is built from TRBV9 and TRBJ1-1; TRBD1 might be the D (6 bases). Trimming cost V 1 base and J 3 bases, with 13 bases left between them. The V gene's germline CDR1 is SGDLS and CDR2 YYNGEE. CDR3 length: 15 amino acids.

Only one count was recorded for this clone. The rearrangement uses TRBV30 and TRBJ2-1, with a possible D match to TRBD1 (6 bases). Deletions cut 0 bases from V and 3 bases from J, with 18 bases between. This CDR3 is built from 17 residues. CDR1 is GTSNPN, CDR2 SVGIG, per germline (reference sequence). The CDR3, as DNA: TGTGCCTGGAGTGTACGAGTCCAGGGGACCCTCTACAATGAGCAGTTCTTC. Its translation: CAWSVRVQGTLYNEQFF.

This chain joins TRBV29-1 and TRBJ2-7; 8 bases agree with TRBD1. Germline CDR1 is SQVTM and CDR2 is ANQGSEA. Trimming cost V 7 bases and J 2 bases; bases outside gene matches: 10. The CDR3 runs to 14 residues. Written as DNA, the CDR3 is TGCAGCGCAATACCGACAGGGGCGACCTACGAGCAGTACTTC. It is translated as CSAIPTGATYEQYF.

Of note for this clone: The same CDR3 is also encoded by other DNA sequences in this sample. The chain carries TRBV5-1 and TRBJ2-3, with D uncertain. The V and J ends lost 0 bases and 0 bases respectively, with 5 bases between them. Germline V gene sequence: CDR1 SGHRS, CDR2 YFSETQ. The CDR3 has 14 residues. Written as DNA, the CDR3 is TGCGCCAGCAGCTTGGGCCGTAGCACAGATACGCAGTATTTT. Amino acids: CASSLGRSTDTQYF.

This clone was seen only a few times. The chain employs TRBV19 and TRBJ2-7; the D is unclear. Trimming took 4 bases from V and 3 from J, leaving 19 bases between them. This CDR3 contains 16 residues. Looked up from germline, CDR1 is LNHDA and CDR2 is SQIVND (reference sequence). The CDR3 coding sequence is TGTGCCAGTAGTACGCCAGGATCTACCAAAATCTACGAGCAGTACTTC. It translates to CASSTPGSTKIYEQYF.

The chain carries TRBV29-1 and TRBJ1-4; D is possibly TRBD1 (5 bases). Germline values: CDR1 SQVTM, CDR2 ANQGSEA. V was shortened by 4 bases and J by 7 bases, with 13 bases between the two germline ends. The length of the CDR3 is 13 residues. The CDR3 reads CSVVVAQGEKLFF. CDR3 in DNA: TGCAGCGTTGTAGTGGCTCAGGGTGAAAAACTGTTTTTT.

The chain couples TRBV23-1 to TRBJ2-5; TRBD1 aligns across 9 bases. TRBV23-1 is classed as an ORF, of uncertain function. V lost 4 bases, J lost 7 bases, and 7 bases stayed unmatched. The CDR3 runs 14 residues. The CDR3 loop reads CASSPTDRGGTQYF. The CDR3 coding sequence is TGCGCCAGCAGTCCTACGGACAGGGGTGGGACCCAGTACTTC.

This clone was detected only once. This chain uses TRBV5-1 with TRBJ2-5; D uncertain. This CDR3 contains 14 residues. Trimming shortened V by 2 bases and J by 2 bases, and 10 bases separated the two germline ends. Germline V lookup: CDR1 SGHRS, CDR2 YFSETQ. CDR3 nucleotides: TGCGCCAGCAGCTTCGGGCAGACTCAAGAGACCCAGTACTTC. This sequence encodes CASSFGQTQETQYF.

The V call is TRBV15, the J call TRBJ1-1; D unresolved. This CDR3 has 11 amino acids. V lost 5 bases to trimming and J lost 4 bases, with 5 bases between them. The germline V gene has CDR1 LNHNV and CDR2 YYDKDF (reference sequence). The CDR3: CATSLGTEAFF. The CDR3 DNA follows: TGTGCCACCAGCCTTGGCACTGAAGCTTTCTTT.

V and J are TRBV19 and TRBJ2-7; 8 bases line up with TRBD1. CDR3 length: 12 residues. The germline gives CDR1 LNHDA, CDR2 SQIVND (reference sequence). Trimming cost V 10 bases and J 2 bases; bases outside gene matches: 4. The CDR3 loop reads CATRDRTYEQYF. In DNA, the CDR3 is TGTGCCACGAGGGACAGGACCTACGAGCAGTACTTC. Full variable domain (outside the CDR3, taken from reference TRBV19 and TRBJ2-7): DGGITQSPKYLFRKEGQNVTLSCEQNLNHDAMYWYRQDPGQGLRLIYYSQIVNDFQKGDIAEGYSVSREKKESFPLTVTSAQKNPTAFYLCATRDRTYEQYFGPGTRLTVT.

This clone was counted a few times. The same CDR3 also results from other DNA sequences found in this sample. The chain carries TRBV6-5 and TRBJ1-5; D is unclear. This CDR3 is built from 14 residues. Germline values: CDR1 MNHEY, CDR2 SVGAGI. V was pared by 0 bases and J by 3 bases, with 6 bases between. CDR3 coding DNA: TGTGCCAGCAGTTACTCAGTGACCAATCAGCCCCAGCATTTT. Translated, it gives CASSYSVTNQPQHF.

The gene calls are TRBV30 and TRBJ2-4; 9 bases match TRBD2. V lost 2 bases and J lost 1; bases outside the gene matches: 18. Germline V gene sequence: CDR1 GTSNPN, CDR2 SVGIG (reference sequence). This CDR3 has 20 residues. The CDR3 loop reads CAWSPAWFAGGPSAKNIQYF. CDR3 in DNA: TGTGCCTGGAGTCCGGCTTGGTTTGCGGGGGGGCCGTCCGCCAAAAACATTCAGTACTTC.

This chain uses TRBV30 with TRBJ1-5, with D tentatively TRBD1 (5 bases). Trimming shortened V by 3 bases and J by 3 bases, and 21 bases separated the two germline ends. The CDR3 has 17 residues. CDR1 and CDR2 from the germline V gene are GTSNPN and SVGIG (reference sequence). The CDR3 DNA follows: TGTGCCTGGAGGTCCGGTCTCGGGACGGGCTCCAATCAGCCCCAGCATTTT. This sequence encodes CAWRSGLGTGSNQPQHF.

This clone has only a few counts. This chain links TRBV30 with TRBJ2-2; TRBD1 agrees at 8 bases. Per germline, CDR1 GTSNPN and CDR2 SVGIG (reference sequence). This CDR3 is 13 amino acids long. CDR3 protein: CASGQAFSGELFF. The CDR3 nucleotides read TGTGCTTCGGGACAGGCCTTCTCCGGGGAGCTGTTTTTT.

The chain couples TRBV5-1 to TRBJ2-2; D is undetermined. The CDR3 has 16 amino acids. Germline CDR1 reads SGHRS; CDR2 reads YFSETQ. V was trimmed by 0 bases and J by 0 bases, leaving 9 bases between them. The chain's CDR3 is CASSLGPRTNTGELFF. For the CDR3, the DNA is TGCGCCAGCAGCTTGGGGCCTCGCACGAACACCGGGGAGCTGTTTTTT. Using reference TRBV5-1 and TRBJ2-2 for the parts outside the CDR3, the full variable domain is KAGVTQTPRYLIKTRGQQVTLSCSPISGHRSVSWYQQTPGQGLQFLFEYFSETQRNKGNFPGRFSGRQFSNSRSEMNVSTLELGDSALYLCASSLGPRTNTGELFFGEGSRLTVL.

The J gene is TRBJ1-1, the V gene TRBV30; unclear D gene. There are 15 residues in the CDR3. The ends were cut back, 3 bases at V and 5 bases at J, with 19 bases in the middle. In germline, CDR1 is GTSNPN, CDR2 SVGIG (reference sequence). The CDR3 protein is CAWRASLWEGTEAFF. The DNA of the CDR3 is TGTGCCTGGAGAGCCTCCCTGTGGGAGGGAACTGAAGCTTTCTTT.

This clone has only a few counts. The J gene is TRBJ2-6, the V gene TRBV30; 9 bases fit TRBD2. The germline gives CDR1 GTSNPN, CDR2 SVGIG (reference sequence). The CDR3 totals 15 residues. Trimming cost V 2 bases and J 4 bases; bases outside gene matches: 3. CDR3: CAWSSSGAGANVLTF. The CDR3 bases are TGTGCCTGGAGTTCTAGCGGGGCCGGGGCCAACGTCCTGACTTTC.